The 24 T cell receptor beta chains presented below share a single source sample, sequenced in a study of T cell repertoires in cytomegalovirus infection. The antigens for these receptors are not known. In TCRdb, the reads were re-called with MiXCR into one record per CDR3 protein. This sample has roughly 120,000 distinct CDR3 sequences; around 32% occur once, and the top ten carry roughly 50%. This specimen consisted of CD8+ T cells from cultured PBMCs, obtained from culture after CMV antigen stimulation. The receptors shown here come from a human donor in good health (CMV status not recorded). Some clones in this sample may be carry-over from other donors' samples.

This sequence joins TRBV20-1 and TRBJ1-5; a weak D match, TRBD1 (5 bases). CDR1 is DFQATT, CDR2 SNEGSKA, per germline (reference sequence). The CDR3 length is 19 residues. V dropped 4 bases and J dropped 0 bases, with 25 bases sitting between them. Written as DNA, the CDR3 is TGCAGTGCTAAGGGAGGGACTCCTTACGGGCCTTATAGCAATCAGCCCCAGCATTTT. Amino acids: CSAKGGTPYGPYSNQPQHF.

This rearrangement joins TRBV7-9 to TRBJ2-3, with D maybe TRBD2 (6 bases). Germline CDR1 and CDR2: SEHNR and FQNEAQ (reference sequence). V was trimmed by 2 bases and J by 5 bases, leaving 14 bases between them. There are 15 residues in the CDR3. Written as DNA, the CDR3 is TGTGCCAGCAGCTTACCTCTGGCTAGCGTAGATACGCAGTATTTT. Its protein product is CASSLPLASVDTQYF.

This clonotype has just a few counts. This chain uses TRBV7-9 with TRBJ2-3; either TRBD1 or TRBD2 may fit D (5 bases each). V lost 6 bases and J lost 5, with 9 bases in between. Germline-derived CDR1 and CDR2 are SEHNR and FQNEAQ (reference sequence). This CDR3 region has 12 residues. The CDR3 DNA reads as TGTGCCAGCAGTGATGGGGGAGATACGCAGTATTTT. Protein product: CASSDGGDTQYF.

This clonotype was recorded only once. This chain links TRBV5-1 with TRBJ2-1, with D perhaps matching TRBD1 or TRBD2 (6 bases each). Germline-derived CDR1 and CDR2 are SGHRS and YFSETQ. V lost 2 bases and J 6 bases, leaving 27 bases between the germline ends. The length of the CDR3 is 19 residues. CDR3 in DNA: TGCGCCAGCAGCTTAAAGGGTGATTTGCTTTTGGAGGGGGGCAATGAGCAGTTCTTC. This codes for CASSLKGDLLLEGGNEQFF.

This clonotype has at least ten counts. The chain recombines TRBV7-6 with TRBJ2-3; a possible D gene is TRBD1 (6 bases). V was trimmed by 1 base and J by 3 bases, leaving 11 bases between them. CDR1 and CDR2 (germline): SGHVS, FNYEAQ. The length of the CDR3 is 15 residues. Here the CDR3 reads CASSLGTVKTDTQYF. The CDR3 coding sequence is TGTGCCAGCAGCTTAGGGACAGTAAAAACAGATACGCAGTATTTT.

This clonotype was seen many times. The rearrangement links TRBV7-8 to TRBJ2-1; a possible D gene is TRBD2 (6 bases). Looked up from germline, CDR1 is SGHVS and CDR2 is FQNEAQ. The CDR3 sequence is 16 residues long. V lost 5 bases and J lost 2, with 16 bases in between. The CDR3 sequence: CASSRGGDWTYNEQFF. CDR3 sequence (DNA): TGTGCCAGCAGCCGCGGTGGGGACTGGACCTACAATGAGCAGTTCTTC.

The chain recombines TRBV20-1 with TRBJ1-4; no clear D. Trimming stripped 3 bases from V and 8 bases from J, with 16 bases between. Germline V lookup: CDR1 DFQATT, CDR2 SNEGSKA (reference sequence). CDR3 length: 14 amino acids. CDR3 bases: TGCAGTGCTAGCCCTCGGGAGGACGCGGAAAAACTGTTTTTT. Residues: CSASPREDAEKLFF.

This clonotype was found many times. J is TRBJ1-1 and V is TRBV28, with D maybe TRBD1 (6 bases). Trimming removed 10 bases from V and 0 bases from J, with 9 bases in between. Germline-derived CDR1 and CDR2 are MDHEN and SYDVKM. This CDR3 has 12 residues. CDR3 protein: CATTGLNTEAFF. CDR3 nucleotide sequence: TGTGCCACCACAGGGTTGAACACTGAAGCTTTCTTT.

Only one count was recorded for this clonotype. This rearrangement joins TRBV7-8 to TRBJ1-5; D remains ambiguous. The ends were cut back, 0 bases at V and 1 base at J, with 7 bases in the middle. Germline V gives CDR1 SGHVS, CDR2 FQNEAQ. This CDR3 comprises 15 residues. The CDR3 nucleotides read TGTGCCAGCAGCTTAGCTCCCCTGAGCAATCAGCCCCAGCATTTT. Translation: CASSLAPLSNQPQHF.

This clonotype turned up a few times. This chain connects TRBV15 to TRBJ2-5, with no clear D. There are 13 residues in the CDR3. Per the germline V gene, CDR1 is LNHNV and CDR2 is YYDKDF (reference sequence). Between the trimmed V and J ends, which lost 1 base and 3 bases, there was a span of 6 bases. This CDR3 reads CATSRGHEETQYF. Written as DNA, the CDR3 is TGTGCCACCAGCAGAGGACACGAAGAGACCCAGTACTTC. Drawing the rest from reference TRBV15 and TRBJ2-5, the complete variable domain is DAMVIQNPRYQVTQFGKPVTLSCSQTLNHNVMYWYQQKSSQAPKLLFHYYDKDFNNEADTPDNFQSRRPNTSFCFLDIRSPGLGDTAMYLCATSRGHEETQYFGPGTRLLVL.

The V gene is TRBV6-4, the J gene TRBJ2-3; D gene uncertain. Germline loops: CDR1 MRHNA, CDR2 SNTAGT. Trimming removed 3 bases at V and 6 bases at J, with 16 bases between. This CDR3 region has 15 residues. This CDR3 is CASSDSASAADTQYF. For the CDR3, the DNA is TGTGCCAGCAGTGATTCGGCGAGCGCGGCGGATACGCAGTATTTT.

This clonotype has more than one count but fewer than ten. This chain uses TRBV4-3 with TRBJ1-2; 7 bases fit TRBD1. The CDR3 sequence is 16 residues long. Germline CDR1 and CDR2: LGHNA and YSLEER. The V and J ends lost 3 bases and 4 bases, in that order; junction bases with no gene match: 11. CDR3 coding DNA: TGCGCCAGCAGCCACCAACGGACAGGTTTGCCCTATGGCTACACCTTC. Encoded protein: CASSHQRTGLPYGYTF.

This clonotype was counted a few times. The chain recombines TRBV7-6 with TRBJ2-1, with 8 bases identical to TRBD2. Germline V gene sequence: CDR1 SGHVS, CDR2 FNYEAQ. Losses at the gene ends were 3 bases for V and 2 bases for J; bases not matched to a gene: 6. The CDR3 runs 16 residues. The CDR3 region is CASSFTSGGTYNEQFF. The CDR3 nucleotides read TGTGCCAGCAGCTTTACTTCGGGGGGGACCTACAATGAGCAGTTCTTC.

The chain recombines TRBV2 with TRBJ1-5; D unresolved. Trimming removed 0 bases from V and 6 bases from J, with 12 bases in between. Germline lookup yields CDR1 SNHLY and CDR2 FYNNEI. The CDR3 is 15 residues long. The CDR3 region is CASSEAWAGRQPQHF. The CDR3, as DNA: TGTGCCAGCAGTGAAGCGTGGGCAGGACGTCAGCCCCAGCATTTT. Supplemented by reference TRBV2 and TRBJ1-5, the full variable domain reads EPEVTQTPSHQVTQMGQEVILRCVPISNHLYFYWYRQILGQKVEFLVSFYNNEISEKSEIFDDQFSVERPDGSNFTLKIRSTKLEDSAMYFCASSEAWAGRQPQHFGDGTRLSIL.

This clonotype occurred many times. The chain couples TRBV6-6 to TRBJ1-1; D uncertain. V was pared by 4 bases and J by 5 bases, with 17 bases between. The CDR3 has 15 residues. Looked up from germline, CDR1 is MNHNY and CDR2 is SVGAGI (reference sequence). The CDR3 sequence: CASSSPEKSGTEAFF. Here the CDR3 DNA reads TGTGCCAGCAGTTCCCCAGAAAAATCGGGTACTGAAGCTTTCTTT.

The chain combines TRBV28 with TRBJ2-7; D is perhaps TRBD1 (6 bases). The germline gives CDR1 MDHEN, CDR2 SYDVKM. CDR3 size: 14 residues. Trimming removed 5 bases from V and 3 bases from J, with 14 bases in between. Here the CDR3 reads CASSADRLDYEQYF. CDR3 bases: TGTGCCAGCAGTGCCGACAGGTTAGACTACGAGCAGTACTTC.

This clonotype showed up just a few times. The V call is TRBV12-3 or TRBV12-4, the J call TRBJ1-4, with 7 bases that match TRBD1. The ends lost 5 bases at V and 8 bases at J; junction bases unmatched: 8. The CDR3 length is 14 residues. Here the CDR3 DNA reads TGTGCCAGCAGTCCGACAGGGCAACGGGAAAAACTGTTTTTT. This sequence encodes CASSPTGQREKLFF.

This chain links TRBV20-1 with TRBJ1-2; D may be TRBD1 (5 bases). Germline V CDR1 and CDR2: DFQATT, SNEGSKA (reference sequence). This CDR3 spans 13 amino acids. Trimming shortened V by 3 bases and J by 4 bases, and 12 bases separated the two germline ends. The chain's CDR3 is CSASPTDVYGYTF. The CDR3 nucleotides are TGCAGTGCTAGCCCGACAGACGTCTATGGCTACACCTTC.

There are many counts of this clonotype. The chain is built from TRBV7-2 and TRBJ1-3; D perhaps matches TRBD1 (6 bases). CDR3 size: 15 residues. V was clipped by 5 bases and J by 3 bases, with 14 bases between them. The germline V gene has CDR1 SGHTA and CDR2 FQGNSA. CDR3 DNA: TGTGCCAGCAGCCCCCAGGGGATGCGTGGAAACACCATATATTTT. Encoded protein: CASSPQGMRGNTIYF.

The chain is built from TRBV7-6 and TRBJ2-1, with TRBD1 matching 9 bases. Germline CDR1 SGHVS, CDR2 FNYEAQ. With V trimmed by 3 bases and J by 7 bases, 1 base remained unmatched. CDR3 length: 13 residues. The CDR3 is CASSFGQGNEQFF. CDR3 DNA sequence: TGTGCCAGCAGCTTCGGACAGGGGAATGAGCAGTTCTTC.

This CDR3 is CATREGPGNEQFF. DNA of the CDR3: TGTGCCACCAGGGAGGGGCCCGGCAATGAGCAGTTCTTC. The gene calls are TRBV28 and TRBJ2-1; 7 nucleotides agree with TRBD2. The CDR3 runs to 13 residues. V lost 10 bases and J lost 6; bases outside the gene matches: 9. The germline V gene encodes CDR1 MDHEN and CDR2 SYDVKM.

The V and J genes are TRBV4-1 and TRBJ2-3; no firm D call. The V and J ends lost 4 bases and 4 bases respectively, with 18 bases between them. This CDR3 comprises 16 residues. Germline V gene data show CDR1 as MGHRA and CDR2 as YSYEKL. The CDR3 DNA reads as TGCGCCAGCAGCCCAGACTGGGCAGACTTGGCAGATACGCAGTATTTT. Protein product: CASSPDWADLADTQYF.

The CDR3 spells CATSRDNLSGDLRTF. Here the CDR3 DNA reads TGTGCCACCAGCAGAGATAATTTATCAGGCGATCTTCGCACCTTC. The rearrangement links TRBV15 to TRBJ1-2; D unclear. The CDR3 is 15 residues long. Germline V gene sequence: CDR1 LNHNV, CDR2 YYDKDF (reference sequence). V was shortened by 0 bases and J by 13 bases, with 21 bases between the two germline ends. The entire variable domain, with the rest obtained from reference TRBV15 and TRBJ1-2, is as follows: DAMVIQNPRYQVTQFGKPVTLSCSQTLNHNVMYWYQQKSSQAPKLLFHYYDKDFNNEADTPDNFQSRRPNTSFCFLDIRSPGLGDTAMYLCATSRDNLSGDLRTFGSGTRLTVV.

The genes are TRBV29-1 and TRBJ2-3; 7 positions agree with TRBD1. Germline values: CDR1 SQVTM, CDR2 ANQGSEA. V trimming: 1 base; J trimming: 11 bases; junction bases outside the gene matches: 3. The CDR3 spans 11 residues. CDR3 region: CSVEGQGQQYF. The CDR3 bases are TGCAGCGTTGAAGGACAGGGACAGCAGTATTTT.